This T cell receptor (beta chain) stems from a study of blood T cell repertoires in COVID-19 (dated by TCRdb to the early 2020s). As for the study more broadly: The collaborator samples originated in the United States, Italy and Spain and spanned the acute and convalescent phases of COVID-19. The prospective study material was composed of cDNA or gDNA derived from T cells, B-cell-depleted T cells, or PBMCs. Subjects who had been exposed to COVID-19, were actively infected with it, or had recovered from it provided the deeply sampled blood TCRbeta repertoires that made up the dataset. The repertoires were made available in a free public database intended to serve as a resource for research on the immune response to SARS-CoV-2. Samples came from the ongoing ImmuneRACE study (first 160 participants) plus 1,254 subjects from 6 global collaborators. Nearly every sample came with metadata listing a de-identified subject ID, COVID-19 status, age in years and sex. HLA class I and class II types, where available, came from metadata supplied by the sample provider rather than from assay-based typing.

Trimming at the junction amounts to 1 base on V and 0 bases on J, and the germline ends lie 10 bases apart. From the cysteine through the phenylalanine, the CDR3 covers 17 amino acids. The only DNA kept is the CDR3, 51 bases in frame from the first base. The germline V gene (reference sequence) gives CDR1 as LNHDA and CDR2 as SQIVND. The immunoSEQ Assay, a bias-controlled multiplex PCR, was used to amplify TCRbeta CDR3 regions from genomic DNA. Regarding the original processing steps: The number of nucleated cells in each sample was estimated from the amplification of reference gene primers within the assay. To quantify the absolute abundance of each unique TCRbeta CDR3 rearrangement, sequence reads were collapsed and filtered. For each sample, productive Simpson clonality was calculated by taking the square root of Simpson's diversity index across productive rearrangements. Not all clones reach the TCRdb copy of this immuneACCESS table, which keeps in-frame sequences only. Checked studies attribute under half of the gap to unresolved V genes and leave the rest unexplained. V, J and clone size are taken as reported in that table, and D and trimming were inferred from the DNA itself. The sample includes 80,000 to 95,000 clones, with 80% to 85% observed a single time. In total, the top ten clones hold 31% of the sample.

Study-wide findings and limitations: The amount of clinical and demographic metadata varied by source and participant and was provided uncurated.

The collaborating institutions used their own protocols to collect whole blood in K2EDTA tubes. Collaborator samples were shipped for TCRbeta analysis as frozen whole blood, isolated PBMCs, or DNA extracted from either sample type. Note on this clone: What this receptor recognizes is not known. The record has no base qualities; no much larger clone is one base away.

Sequencing was done on a sample of peripheral blood. The TCR sequence derives from a woman at least 80 years old with active or convalescent COVID-19. The receptor chain draws on TRBV19 and TRBJ2-6; the D gene identity is not certain. The nucleotides are TGTGCCAGTAGTATAGTTGGCTGGCCCTCTGGGGCCAACGTCCTGACTTTC. Its coded protein is CASSIVGWPSGANVLTF.